This entry is about one T cell receptor beta chain. TCRdb's copy holds only in-frame clones and misses some; the assay was immunoSEQ multiplex PCR. The table lists 110,000 to 150,000 clones, 70% to 90% of them singletons. Trimming shortened V by 3 bases and J by 2 bases, and 7 bases separated the two germline ends. Per the germline V gene, CDR1 is LNHDA and CDR2 is SQIVND (reference sequence). The length of the CDR3 is 13 residues. This specimen belongs to a study of cytomegalovirus exposure and HLA in healthy donors. The sample comprised PBMCs. V gene TRBV19 combines with J gene TRBJ1-2; D call uncertain. This TCR derives from a woman aged 18-35 years in good health and CMV-seropositive. CDR3 residues: CASSIAVNYGYTF. DNA of the CDR3: TGTGCCAGTAGTATCGCAGTCAACTATGGCTACACCTTC.